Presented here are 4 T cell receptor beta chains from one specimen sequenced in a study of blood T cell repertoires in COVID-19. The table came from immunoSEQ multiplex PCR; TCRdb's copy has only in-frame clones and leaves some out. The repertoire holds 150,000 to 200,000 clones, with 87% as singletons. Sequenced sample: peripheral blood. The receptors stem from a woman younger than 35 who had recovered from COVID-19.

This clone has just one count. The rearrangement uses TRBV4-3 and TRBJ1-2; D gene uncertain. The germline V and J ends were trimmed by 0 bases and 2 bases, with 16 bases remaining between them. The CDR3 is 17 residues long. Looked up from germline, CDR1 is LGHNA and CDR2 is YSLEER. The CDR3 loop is CASSQDWAAVVNYGYTF. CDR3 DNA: TGCGCCAGCAGCCAAGATTGGGCAGCGGTCGTCAACTATGGCTACACCTTC.

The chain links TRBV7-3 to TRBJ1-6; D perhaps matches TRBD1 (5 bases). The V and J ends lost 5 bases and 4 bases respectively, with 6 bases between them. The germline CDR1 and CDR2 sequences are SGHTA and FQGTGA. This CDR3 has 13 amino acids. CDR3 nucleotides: TGTGCCAGCAGCCGGGGGTATAATTCACCCCTCCACTTT. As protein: CASSRGYNSPLHF. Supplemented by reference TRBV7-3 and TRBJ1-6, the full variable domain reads GAGVSQTPSNKVTEKGKYVELRCDPISGHTALYWYRQSLGQGPEFLIYFQGTGAADDSGLPNDRFFAVRPEGSVSTLKIQRTERGDSAVYLCASSRGYNSPLHFGNGTRLTVT.

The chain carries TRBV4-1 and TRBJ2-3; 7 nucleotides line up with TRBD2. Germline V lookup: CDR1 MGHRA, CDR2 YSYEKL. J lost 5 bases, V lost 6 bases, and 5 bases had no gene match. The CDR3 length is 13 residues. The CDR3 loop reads CASSRPGGDTQYF. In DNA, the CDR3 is TGCGCCAGCAGTCGTCCGGGGGGAGATACGCAGTATTTT.

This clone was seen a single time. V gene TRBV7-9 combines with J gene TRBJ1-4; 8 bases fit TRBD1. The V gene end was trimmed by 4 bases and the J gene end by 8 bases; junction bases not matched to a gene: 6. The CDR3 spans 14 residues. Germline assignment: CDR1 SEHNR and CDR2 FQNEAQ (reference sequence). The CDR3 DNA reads TGTGCCAGCAGCTCAGGGGGCGTCAAGGAAAAACTGTTTTTT. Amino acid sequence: CASSSGGVKEKLFF.